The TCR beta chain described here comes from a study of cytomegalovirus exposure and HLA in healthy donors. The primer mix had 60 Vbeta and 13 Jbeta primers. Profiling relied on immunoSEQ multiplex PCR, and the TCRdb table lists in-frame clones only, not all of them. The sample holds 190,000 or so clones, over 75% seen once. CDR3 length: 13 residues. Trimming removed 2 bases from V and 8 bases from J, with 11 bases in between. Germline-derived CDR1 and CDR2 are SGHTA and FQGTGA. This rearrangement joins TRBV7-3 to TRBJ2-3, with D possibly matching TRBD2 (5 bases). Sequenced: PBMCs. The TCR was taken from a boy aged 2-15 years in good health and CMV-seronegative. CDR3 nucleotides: TGTGCCAGCAGCTTAGGTAGCGAGGGTACGCAGTATTTT. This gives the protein CASSLGSEGTQYF.